This T cell receptor beta chain was observed in a study of shared clonotypes between healthy human individuals. The study's findings and limits: The four-donor shared clonotypes exceeded non-shared clonotypes in generation probability, with non-shared ones scoring lower.

Germline loops: CDR1 MNHEY, CDR2 SMNVEV (reference sequence). The length of the CDR3 is 16 residues. Trimming took 8 bases from V and 4 from J, leaving 23 bases between them. Tens of thousands of T cell genomes, or approximately 190 ng DNA, went into the sorted-subset replicate PCRs. Clones were sequenced by immunoSEQ multiplex PCR, and TCRdb holds only the in-frame ones, with some missing. The top ten hold over 0.3% of the sample, which has roughly 1,600,000 clones, approximately 98.5% seen once. As for this clone: No antigen is known for it.

This rearrangement joins TRBV27 to TRBJ1-1; D call uncertain. The TCR was taken from a young man in good health. Specimen: naive CD4+ T cells sorted from blood. Indicated subset: CD45RA+ positively selected. CDR3 in amino acids: CASHPLSFGRATEAFF. In DNA form, the CDR3 reads TGTGCCAGCCATCCCTTATCATTTGGACGGGCCACTGAAGCTTTCTTT.